One TCR beta chain is described in this entry. Its specificity is not known. Trimming removed 4 bases from V and 8 bases from J, with 9 bases in between. The V gene's germline CDR1 is KGHDR and CDR2 SFDVKD. The CDR3 is 12 amino acids. The sample belongs to a study of T cells after yellow fever vaccination. Study-level information: The authors prepared low-cell-number fractions using SMART-Seq v4 Ultra Low Input.

TCRdb reprocessed the 5' RACE reads via MiXCR and lists one record per CDR3 protein. The sample consists of 200,000 to 300,000 distinct CDR3 sequences, 6.5% to 8.5% of them appearing once. Study-wide findings and caveats: Booster sampling recovered most clones from primary vaccination (under 97% CD4, just over 85% CD8). The presence of abundant clonotypes contaminating from the bulk population was possible in FACS-sorted repertoires.

The chain uses TRBV24-1 and TRBJ2-3, with D possibly TRBD2 on 6 matching bases. The TCR sequence derives from a young man who received the YFV17D yellow fever vaccine. Sequenced material: CD4+ T cells sorted from PBMCs, taken 15 days after the yellow fever booster vaccination. CDR3 sequence: CATSEAGTTQYF. CDR3 in DNA: TGTGCCACCAGTGAGGCGGGGACTACGCAGTATTTT.